The 32 T cell receptor beta chains below were found in one sample sequenced in a study of T cells in Graves' hyperthyroidism and ophthalmopathy. The investigators amplified TCR beta CDR3 regions from RNA transcripts. The HTBI primer set served for first-round RT-PCR of the TCR CDR3. TCRdb independently ran MiXCR on the multiplex PCR reads; one entry per CDR3 protein. In the table there are roughly 710,000 distinct CDR3 sequences, 30% to 40% of which are singletons. Sequencing input: blood. These receptors originate from a middle-aged woman with Graves' hyperthyroidism.

Written as DNA, the CDR3 is TGTGCCAGCAGTTACACTAACAGAATGGGGGATTCACCCCTCCACTTT. Its translation is CASSYTNRMGDSPLHF. The chain uses TRBV6-5 and TRBJ1-6; a possible D gene is TRBD1 (5 bases). V was shortened by 2 bases and J by 8 bases, with 16 bases between the two germline ends. The length of the CDR3 is 16 residues. CDR1 is MNHEY and CDR2 is SVGAGI in the germline V gene.

In this sample, this clonotype turned up many times. This chain joins TRBV19 and TRBJ1-5; D is possibly TRBD1 (6 bases). There are 16 residues in the CDR3. V was cut by 6 bases and J by 0 bases, with 15 bases left in between. The V gene's germline CDR1 is LNHDA and CDR2 SQIVND (reference sequence). The DNA of the CDR3 is TGTGCCAGTAGACAGGAGGGGACATATAGCAATCAGCCCCAGCATTTT. Amino acid sequence: CASRQEGTYSNQPQHF.

This clonotype was counted only a few times. This chain uses TRBV7-2 with TRBJ1-3; no firm D call. Trimming took off 5 bases at V and 2 bases at J, with 13 bases between the two ends. CDR3 length: 15 residues. CDR1 and CDR2 (germline): SGHTA, FQGNSA. As DNA, the CDR3 is TGTGCCAGCAGCCCTGACCTCTTTACTGGAAACACCATATATTTT. Translating it yields CASSPDLFTGNTIYF.

The rearrangement links TRBV2 to TRBJ2-2; D possibly corresponds to TRBD1 (6 bases). Germline lookup yields CDR1 SNHLY and CDR2 FYNNEI. The CDR3 sequence is 12 residues long. The ends were cut back, 6 bases at V and 6 bases at J, with 8 bases in the middle. The CDR3 DNA is TGTGCCAGCAGGGACAGAGCCGGGGAGCTGTTTTTT. It yields the protein CASRDRAGELFF.

This clonotype is a singleton in its sample. The chain is built from TRBV5-1 and TRBJ1-1; D not resolved. Trimming left V 6 bases short and J 0 bases short, with 9 bases between. Germline V gene sequence: CDR1 SGHRS, CDR2 YFSETQ. The CDR3 is 13 amino acids. The CDR3 coding sequence is TGCGCCAGCAAAGAGCACATGAACACTGAAGCTTTCTTT. Protein: CASKEHMNTEAFF.

This clonotype was seen a few times. The chain combines TRBV12-3 or TRBV12-4 with TRBJ1-2, with D possibly TRBD1 on 5 matching bases. This CDR3 has 17 amino acids. The V end was cut by 2 bases, the J end by 5 bases, with 21 bases between. In DNA form, the CDR3 reads TGTGCCAGCAGTTTAATGAGGCCGGGGGTAAATAATTATGGCTACACCTTC. This codes for CASSLMRPGVNNYGYTF.

This clonotype was picked up many times. The CDR3 reads CASSPLPGSPLHF. The CDR3 bases are TGTGCCAGCAGCCCCTTACCGGGTTCACCCCTCCACTTT. V is TRBV7-9 and J is TRBJ1-6, with unresolved D. Germline loops: CDR1 SEHNR, CDR2 FQNEAQ (reference sequence). Trimming removed 5 bases at V and 9 bases at J, with 11 bases between. This CDR3 spans 13 amino acids.

The chain combines TRBV19 with TRBJ2-2; 8 nucleotides align to TRBD2. This CDR3 is 14 amino acids long. The germline V gene has CDR1 LNHDA and CDR2 SQIVND (reference sequence). The V segment lost 6 bases and the J segment 6 bases; nucleotides outside the gene matches: 6. CDR3 protein: CASRTGTRAGELFF. The CDR3 region has the DNA TGTGCCAGTAGAACAGGGACTAGGGCCGGGGAGCTGTTTTTT.

This sequence joins TRBV25-1 and TRBJ2-7, with TRBD1 matching over 7 bases. Looked up from germline, CDR1 is MGHDK and CDR2 is SYGVNS. Trimming removed 11 bases from V and 3 bases from J; junction bases left unmatched: 4. The CDR3 covers 11 residues. In nucleotides, the CDR3 is TGTGCCGGATACAGGGGCTACGAGCAGTACTTC. As protein: CAGYRGYEQYF.

There are many counts of this clonotype. This sequence joins TRBV14 and TRBJ1-2, with D unclear. Trimming cost V 0 bases and J 4 bases, with 3 bases left between them. The CDR3 totals 12 residues. The germline gives CDR1 SGHDN, CDR2 FVKESK. The DNA for the CDR3 is TGTGCCAGCAGCCAAGACCGCTATGGCTACACCTTC. Its translation: CASSQDRYGYTF.

This clonotype has only a few counts. The chain couples TRBV4-1 to TRBJ1-2; perhaps TRBD1 as D (5 bases). The ends were cut back, 4 bases at V and 6 bases at J, with 15 bases in the middle. This CDR3 is built from 14 residues. Germline V gene lookup returns CDR1 MGHRA and CDR2 YSYEKL. The CDR3 reads CASSPVSGLDGYTF. CDR3 DNA sequence: TGCGCCAGCAGCCCCGTGTCGGGGCTCGATGGCTACACCTTC.

The V call is TRBV12-5, the J call TRBJ1-4; D is unclear. Trimming left V 2 bases short and J 2 bases short, with 15 bases between. This CDR3 spans 17 amino acids. Germline-derived CDR1 and CDR2 are LGHNT and FRNRAP. The CDR3 loop reads CASGLQPNLWTNEKLFF. CDR3 DNA: TGTGCTAGTGGTTTGCAGCCAAATCTTTGGACTAATGAAAAACTGTTTTTT.

The V and J genes are TRBV10-3 and TRBJ1-1, with 9 bases matching TRBD1. CDR3 size: 15 residues. CDR1 is ENHRY and CDR2 is SYGVKD in the germline V gene. The J segment lost 3 bases and the V segment lost 2 bases, leaving 4 bases of the junction unmatched. CDR3: CAISEVRQGDTEAFF. In DNA form, the CDR3 reads TGTGCCATCAGTGAGGTTAGACAGGGGGACACTGAAGCTTTCTTT.

There are a few counts of this clonotype. The rearrangement joins TRBV18 to TRBJ1-1; TRBD1 matches at 8 bases. The junction had 11 bases not matched to a gene; V was cut back by 4 bases and J by 4 bases. The CDR3 is 16 residues long. Germline V gene data show CDR1 as KGHSH and CDR2 as LQKENI. The chain's CDR3 is CASSQTGQGGSTEAFF. The DNA for the CDR3 is TGTGCCAGCTCACAGACAGGACAGGGAGGCAGCACTGAAGCTTTCTTT.

Worth noting for this clonotype: Possible read error: a much larger clone is one base away. The chain is built from TRBV12-3 or TRBV12-4 and TRBJ1-1; D not certain. Between the trimmed V and J ends, which lost 4 bases and 11 bases, there was a span of 11 bases. This CDR3 contains 11 residues. Here the CDR3 DNA reads TGTGCCAGCAGTTCCCAGAGGAGGGCTTTCTTT. Encoded protein: CASSSQRRAFF.

This clonotype was counted only a few times. The chain employs TRBV29-1 and TRBJ1-4; 8 bases match TRBD1. The CDR3 spans 13 residues. Trimming cost V 6 bases and J 3 bases; bases outside gene matches: 3. Germline V gene data show CDR1 as SQVTM and CDR2 as ANQGSEA. This CDR3 is CSVQGASNEKLFF. CDR3 coding DNA: TGCAGCGTGCAGGGGGCTTCTAATGAAAAACTGTTTTTT.

This clonotype came up a few times. The chain couples TRBV12-3 or TRBV12-4 to TRBJ2-5; TRBD1 agrees at 8 bases. The CDR3 is made up of 15 amino acids. V dropped 6 bases and J dropped 5; count of bases not matched to a gene: 11. The CDR3 DNA sequence: TGTGCCAGCAGCATAGTACAGGGGGTAGGGGAGACCCAGTACTTC. Translation gives CASSIVQGVGETQYF.

The chain combines TRBV15 with TRBJ2-7; no definite D call. Germline V CDR1 and CDR2: LNHNV, YYDKDF (reference sequence). The CDR3 extends over 12 amino acids. Trimming cost V 3 bases and J 5 bases, with 8 bases left between them. CDR3 loop: CATSSSSHEQYF. The CDR3 DNA follows: TGTGCCACCAGCAGCTCGTCCCACGAGCAGTACTTC.

The chain combines TRBV11-1 with TRBJ1-4; D possibly corresponds to TRBD1 (5 bases). The germline V and J ends were trimmed by 1 base and 8 bases, with 14 bases remaining between them. Germline V lookup: CDR1 SGHAT, CDR2 FQDESV (reference sequence). The CDR3 is 15 residues long. CDR3 DNA: TGTGCCAGCAGCTTAGTTGGAGAGGAGGGGGAAAAACTGTTTTTT. Amino acid sequence: CASSLVGEEGEKLFF. The whole variable domain, filled in from reference TRBV11-1 and TRBJ1-4, reads EAEVAQSPRYKITEKSQAVAFWCDPISGHATLYWYRQILGQGPELLVQFQDESVVDDSQLPKDRFSAERLKGVDSTLKIQPAELGDSAMYLCASSLVGEEGEKLFFGSGTQLSVL.

This clonotype was counted many times. This CDR3 is CSAREDRLEAFF. The CDR3 nucleotides read TGCAGTGCTAGAGAGGACAGGCTTGAAGCTTTCTTT. The V and J genes are TRBV20-1 and TRBJ1-1; 7 bases are shared with TRBD1. After removal of 0 bases from V and 7 bases from J, the junction contained 2 bases not matched to a gene. The CDR3 length is 12 residues. Germline V gene sequence: CDR1 DFQATT, CDR2 SNEGSKA (reference sequence).

This clonotype was detected ten times or more. V is TRBV24-1 and J is TRBJ1-5, with a possible D match to TRBD1 (5 bases). CDR1 KGHDR and CDR2 SFDVKD come from the germline V gene. This CDR3 region has 14 residues. Trimming cost V 7 bases and J 7 bases, with 16 bases left between them. The CDR3 protein is CATSPGGEGQPQHF. CDR3 in DNA: TGTGCCACCAGCCCTGGGGGGGAGGGGCAGCCCCAGCATTTT.

In the case of this clonotype: A read error may account for a junction end that differs from germline. The J gene is TRBJ2-5, the V gene TRBV3-1; D remains unclear. Germline CDR1 LGHDT, CDR2 YNNKEL (reference sequence). The CDR3 totals 13 residues. Here the CDR3 DNA reads TGTGCCAGCAGCAAAGACGTTATGGAGACCCAGTACTTC. Translating gives CASSKDVMETQYF.

This clonotype was counted once. The chain carries TRBV7-8 and TRBJ2-7; maybe TRBD1 (6 bases). Germline CDR1 and CDR2: SGHVS and FQNEAQ. The CDR3 has 14 amino acids. V lost 5 bases, J lost 0 bases, and 11 bases lay in between. CDR3 in amino acids: CASSPTDSSYEQYF. In DNA, the CDR3 is TGTGCCAGCAGCCCAACGGACAGCTCCTACGAGCAGTACTTC.

V and J are TRBV7-3 and TRBJ2-5; 7 bases fit TRBD2. The V and J ends lost 2 bases and 5 bases, in that order; junction bases with no gene match: 11. The CDR3 is 16 amino acids. Germline CDR1 SGHTA, CDR2 FQGTGA. CDR3 sequence: CASSLFASGGRETQYF. The DNA for the CDR3 is TGTGCCAGCAGCTTATTCGCTAGCGGCGGCCGCGAGACCCAGTACTTC.

The rearrangement links TRBV6-2 or TRBV6-3 to TRBJ2-2; D remains ambiguous. V was clipped by 3 bases and J by 1 base, with 6 bases between them. The length of the CDR3 is 14 residues. Germline V gene sequence: CDR1 MNHEY, CDR2 SVGEGT. CDR3 protein: CASSYLKNTGELFF. CDR3 bases: TGTGCCAGCAGTTATCTCAAGAACACCGGGGAGCTGTTTTTT.

This clonotype has at least ten counts. The rearrangement uses TRBV3-1 and TRBJ1-1; no clear D. V was trimmed by 4 bases and J by 5 bases, leaving 11 bases between them. The CDR3 spans 13 residues. Germline loops: CDR1 LGHDT, CDR2 YNNKEL (reference sequence). The CDR3 sequence is CASSREGRTEAFF. The CDR3 DNA reads TGTGCCAGCAGCCGCGAAGGGAGAACTGAAGCTTTCTTT.

This clonotype was found many times. The V and J genes are TRBV6-5 and TRBJ1-2; D uncertain. V was shortened by 8 bases and J by 7 bases, with 8 bases between the two germline ends. The CDR3 has 10 amino acids. From germline, CDR1 is MNHEY and CDR2 SVGAGI. The CDR3 DNA reads TGTGCCAGCGGAGTCGGTGGCTACACCTTC. It encodes CASGVGGYTF.

The CDR3 region is CASSYSLDRMGEELFF. For the CDR3, the DNA is TGTGCCAGCAGTTACTCCTTGGACAGGATGGGGGAGGAGCTGTTTTTT. V usage is TRBV6-5 and J usage is TRBJ2-2, with 7 bases matching TRBD1. V shed 0 bases, J shed 10 bases, and the junction held 11 bases outside the gene matches. CDR1 and CDR2 from the germline V gene are MNHEY and SVGAGI. CDR3 length: 16 residues.

This clonotype has a count of ten or more. V is TRBV19 and J is TRBJ1-2; weak D call: TRBD1 (6 bases). Between the trimmed V and J ends, which lost 6 bases and 5 bases, there was a span of 10 bases. The CDR3 runs to 12 residues. CDR1 and CDR2 (germline): LNHDA, SQIVND (reference sequence). The CDR3 bases are TGTGCCAGTAGACAGGGCGAATATGGCTACACCTTC. Protein product: CASRQGEYGYTF.

This clonotype has just a few counts. CDR3 sequence: CASSLGQGARETQYF. DNA for the CDR3: TGTGCCAGCAGCTTAGGACAGGGGGCTCGGGAGACCCAGTACTTC. This chain connects TRBV7-8 to TRBJ2-5; 10 nucleotides align to TRBD1. From germline, CDR1 is SGHVS and CDR2 FQNEAQ. The trim removed 1 base at V and 5 bases at J, leaving 4 bases unmatched. This CDR3 is 15 amino acids long.

The V and J genes are TRBV7-9 and TRBJ2-2, with D unresolved. Per germline, CDR1 SEHNR and CDR2 FQNEAQ (reference sequence). The CDR3 loop spans 20 amino acids. The V gene lost 8 bases and the J gene lost 4 bases, with 32 bases spanning the gap. The CDR3 nucleotides read TGTGCCAGCGACGTCCCAGCCCATGTCCGGATAGGTCGCTCCACCGGGGAGCTGTTTTTT. Its translation: CASDVPAHVRIGRSTGELFF.

The gene calls are TRBV30 and TRBJ2-5, with D unclear. Germline values: CDR1 GTSNPN, CDR2 SVGIG (reference sequence). The CDR3 is made up of 11 amino acids. V was cut by 0 bases and J by 3 bases, with 2 bases left in between. This CDR3 reads CAWSVKETQYF. In nucleotides, the CDR3 is TGTGCCTGGAGTGTAAAAGAGACCCAGTACTTC.